This T cell receptor beta chain comes out of a study of graft-versus-host responses after intestinal transplantation. Study-level information: Recipients across the board were started on anti-thymocyte globulin induction, then kept on tacrolimus and steroids for approximately three years.

Stimulators, some 200,000 irradiated and violet-dye-labeled cells, were plated with some 200,000 CFSE-labeled responder cells. Sorting was performed after the reaction on proliferating CFSE-low CD3+CD4+ and CD3+CD8+ responders. The repertoire was sequenced with immunoSEQ multiplex PCR; TCRdb's copy has only in-frame clones and lacks some. The sample contains roughly 16,000 clones, under 45% of which appear only once. This CDR3 region has 11 residues. The germline V gene has CDR1 DFQATT and CDR2 SNEGSKA (reference sequence). The germline V and J ends were trimmed by 3 bases and 4 bases, with 4 bases remaining between them. General study results and limits: Levels of circulating GvH clones at their peak were associated with early post-transplant HvG declines. In recipient marrow, GvH clones were found, and some appeared first in ileum or blood.

The TCR sequence derives from a human patient who received an intestinal transplant. The chain combines TRBV20-1 with TRBJ1-3; unclear D gene. This sample comprised alloreactive CD8+ T cells from a mixed lymphocyte reaction culture, obtained before intestinal transplant. Subset specified: CFSE-low proliferating T cells sorted from roughly 6-day pre-transplant mixed lymphocyte reaction (GvH or HvG direction). Here the CDR3 DNA reads TGCAGTGCTAGTACGGGAAACACCATATATTTT. It translates to CSASTGNTIYF.